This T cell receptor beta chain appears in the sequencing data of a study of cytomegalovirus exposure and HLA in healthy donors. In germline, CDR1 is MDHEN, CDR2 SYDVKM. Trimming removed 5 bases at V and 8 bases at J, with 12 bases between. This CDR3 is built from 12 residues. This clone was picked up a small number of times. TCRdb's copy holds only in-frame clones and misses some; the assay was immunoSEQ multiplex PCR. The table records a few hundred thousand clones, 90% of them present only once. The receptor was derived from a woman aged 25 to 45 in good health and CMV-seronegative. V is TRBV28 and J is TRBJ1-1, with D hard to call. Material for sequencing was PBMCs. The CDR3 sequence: CASSQGPTEAFF. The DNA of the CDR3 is TGTGCCAGCAGTCAAGGACCAACCGAAGCTTTCTTT. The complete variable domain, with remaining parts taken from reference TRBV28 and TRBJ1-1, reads DVKVTQSSRYLVKRTGEKVFLECVQDMDHENMFWYRQDPGLGLRLIYFSYDVKMKEKGDIPEGYSVSREKKERFSLILESASTNQTSMYLCASSQGPTEAFFGQGTRLTVV.